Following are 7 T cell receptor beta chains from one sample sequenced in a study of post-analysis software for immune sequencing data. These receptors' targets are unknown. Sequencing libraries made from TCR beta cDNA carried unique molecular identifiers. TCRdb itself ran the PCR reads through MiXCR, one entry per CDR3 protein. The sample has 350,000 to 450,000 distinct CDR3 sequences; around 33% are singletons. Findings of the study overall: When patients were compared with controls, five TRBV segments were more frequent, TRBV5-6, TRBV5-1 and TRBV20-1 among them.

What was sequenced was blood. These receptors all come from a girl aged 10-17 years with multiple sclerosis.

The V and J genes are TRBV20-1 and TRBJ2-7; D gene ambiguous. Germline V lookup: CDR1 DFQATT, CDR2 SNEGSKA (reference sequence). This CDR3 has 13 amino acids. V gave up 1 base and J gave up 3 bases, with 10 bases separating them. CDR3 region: CSARGKGFYEQYF. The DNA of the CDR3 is TGCAGTGCTAGAGGGAAGGGCTTCTACGAGCAGTACTTC.

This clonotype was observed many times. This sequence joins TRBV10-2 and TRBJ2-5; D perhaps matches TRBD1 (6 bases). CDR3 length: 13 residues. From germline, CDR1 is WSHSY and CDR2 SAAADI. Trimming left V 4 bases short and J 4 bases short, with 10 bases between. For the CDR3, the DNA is TGCGCCAGCAGTGGACAGGAAGGAGAGACCCAGTACTTC. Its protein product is CASSGQEGETQYF.

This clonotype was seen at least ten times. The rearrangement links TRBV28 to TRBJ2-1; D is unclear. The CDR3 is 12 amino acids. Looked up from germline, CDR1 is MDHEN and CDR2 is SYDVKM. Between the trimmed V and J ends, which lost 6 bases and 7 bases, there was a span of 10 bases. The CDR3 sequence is CASRYQVNEQFF. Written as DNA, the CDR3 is TGTGCCAGCAGGTATCAGGTTAATGAGCAGTTCTTC.

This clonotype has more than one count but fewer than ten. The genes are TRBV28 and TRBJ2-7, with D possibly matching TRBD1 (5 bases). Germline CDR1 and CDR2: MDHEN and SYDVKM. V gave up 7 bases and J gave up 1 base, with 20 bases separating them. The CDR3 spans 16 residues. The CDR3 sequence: CASTQGWPYPSYEQYF. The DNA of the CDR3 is TGTGCCAGCACCCAGGGATGGCCTTACCCGTCCTACGAGCAGTACTTC.

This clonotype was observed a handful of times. The CDR3 nucleotides are TGTGCCAGCTCACCGGGTGGCAGGGGGCATGAAAAACTGTTTTTT. This sequence encodes CASSPGGRGHEKLFF. V is TRBV18 and J is TRBJ1-4; TRBD1 aligns across 8 bases. Germline V gene data show CDR1 as KGHSH and CDR2 as LQKENI. The CDR3 length is 15 residues. V gave up 3 bases and J gave up 6 bases; unmatched junction bases: 6. The entire variable domain, with the rest obtained from reference TRBV18 and TRBJ1-4, is as follows: NAGVMQNPRHLVRRRGQEARLRCSPMKGHSHVYWYRQLPEEGLKFMVYLQKENIIDESGMPKERFSAEFPKEGPSILRIQQVVRGDSAAYFCASSPGGRGHEKLFFGSGTQLSVL.

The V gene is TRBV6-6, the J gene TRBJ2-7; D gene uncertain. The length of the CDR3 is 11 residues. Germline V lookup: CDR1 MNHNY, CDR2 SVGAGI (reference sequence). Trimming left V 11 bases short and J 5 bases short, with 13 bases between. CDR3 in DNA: TGTGCCGGTGGCCTGTGGGACGAGCAGTACTTC. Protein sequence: CAGGLWDEQYF.

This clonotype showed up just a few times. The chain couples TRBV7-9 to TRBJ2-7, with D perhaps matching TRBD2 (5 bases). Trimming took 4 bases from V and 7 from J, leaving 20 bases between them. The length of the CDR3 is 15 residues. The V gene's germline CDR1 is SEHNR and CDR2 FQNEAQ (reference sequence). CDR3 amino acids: CASSSPVGPPGEQYF. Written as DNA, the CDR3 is TGTGCCAGCAGCTCGCCTGTCGGCCCTCCGGGGGAGCAGTACTTC.